What follows describes a single T cell receptor beta chain. Authors' data handling: The assay estimated nucleated cells by amplifying reference gene primers. TCRdb's copy holds only in-frame clones and misses some; the assay was immunoSEQ multiplex PCR. The V and J calls and the clone size are those of that table, but D and trimming were determined from the DNA. The repertoire holds some 15,000 clones, with around 82% as singletons. The entry originates in a study of blood T cell repertoires in COVID-19. In the study overall: PBMCs, B-cell-depleted T cells, or T cells were the source of the cDNA or gDNA that made up the material.

V shed 5 bases and J shed 3 bases, with 4 bases lying between them. The germline V gene encodes CDR1 KGHSH and CDR2 LQKENI. The CDR3 is 11 amino acids. The clonotype comes from a human donor in a cohort sampled during active COVID-19. Sequenced input: peripheral blood. This chain connects TRBV18 to TRBJ2-5; D remains ambiguous. The CDR3 DNA is TGTGCCAGCTCAACAGAAGAGACCCAGTACTTC. This translates into CASSTEETQYF.